Listed here are 9 T cell receptor beta chains from one sample, sequenced in a study of cytomegalovirus exposure and HLA in healthy donors (dated by TCRdb to the late 2010s). Libraries came from the immunoSEQ multiplex PCR assay. The multiplex PCR relied on a mix of 60 forward primers for TCR Vbeta segments and 13 reverse primers for TCR Jbeta segments. TCRdb obtained this table from immuneACCESS and retained in-frame rearrangements with V and J assigned. These tables miss some clones; where compared with another copy, unresolved V genes account for less than half of the shortfall, and the remainder is unexplained. The sample table shows 100,000 to 150,000 clones, and approximately 85% are seen once. Clones ranked in the top ten supply 1.5% to 2% of the sample. The sample consisted of PBMCs. These receptors originate from a boy between 10 and 17 years old in good health and CMV-seronegative.

The chain joins TRBV7-6 to TRBJ2-1; 8 bases map to TRBD2. Losses at the gene ends were 3 bases for V and 0 bases for J; bases not matched to a gene: 7. Germline V gene lookup returns CDR1 SGHVS and CDR2 FNYEAQ. The CDR3 is 17 amino acids. The CDR3 DNA reads as TGTGCCAGCAGCTTCTACTTAGCGGGGAGCTCCTACAATGAGCAGTTCTTC. This translates into CASSFYLAGSSYNEQFF.

Only a few counts were recorded for this clone. The rearrangement links TRBV6-5 to TRBJ1-4, with a possible D match to TRBD1 (6 bases). The V end lost 5 bases, the J end lost 0 bases, and 10 bases lay between the germline ends. The length of the CDR3 is 15 residues. Germline V CDR1 and CDR2: MNHEY, SVGAGI. CDR3 coding DNA: TGTGCCAGCAGTCCGGGACAAGCAACTAATGAAAAACTGTTTTTT. Translation gives CASSPGQATNEKLFF.

The rearrangement links TRBV5-3 to TRBJ2-2, with 15 bases that match TRBD2. TRBV5-3 is an ORF, with its function uncertain. The J segment lost 1 base and the V segment lost 4 bases, leaving 8 bases of the junction unmatched. This CDR3 contains 19 residues. The CDR3 DNA is TGTGCCAGAAGCAGGACTAGCGGGGGGGGCCAAATGAACACCGGGGAGCTGTTTTTT. It codes for CARSRTSGGGQMNTGELFF.

The chain couples TRBV7-2 to TRBJ2-7, with 8 bases fitting TRBD2. The junction had 13 bases not matched to a gene; V was cut back by 1 base and J by 2 bases. The germline V gene has CDR1 SGHTA and CDR2 FQGNSA. The CDR3 extends over 18 amino acids. As DNA, the CDR3 is TGTGCCAGCAGCTTAGTTGGCGTCGGTCGGGGGGGAGCCTACGAGCAGTACTTC. This gives the protein CASSLVGVGRGGAYEQYF. The full variable domain, completed using reference TRBV7-2 and TRBJ2-7, is GAGVSQSPSNKVTEKGKDVELRCDPISGHTALYWYRQSLGQGLEFLIYFQGNSAPDKSGLPSDRFSAERTGGSVSTLTIQRTQQEDSAVYLCASSLVGVGRGGAYEQYFGPGTRLTVT.

This sequence joins TRBV6-5 and TRBJ2-1; 9 bases are shared with TRBD2. The CDR3 is 15 residues long. J was trimmed by 3 bases and V by 0 bases; bases with no gene match: 0. Germline CDR1 MNHEY, CDR2 SVGAGI. The CDR3, as DNA: TGTGCCAGCAGTTACTCTAGCGGGGGCTACAATGAGCAGTTCTTC. As protein: CASSYSSGGYNEQFF.

This clone was recorded only once. This chain connects TRBV5-1 to TRBJ1-1; D may be TRBD1 (5 bases). There are 14 residues in the CDR3. V lost 0 bases, J lost 4 bases, and 10 bases lay in between. Germline V gives CDR1 SGHRS, CDR2 YFSETQ. CDR3 bases: TGCGCCAGCAGCTTGGTTCGCGGGGCCACTGAAGCTTTCTTT. It is translated as CASSLVRGATEAFF.

The CDR3 nucleotides read TGTGCCAGCAGCTTAGCAGCGGGGGTGTCGAATGAGCAGTTCTTC. Residues: CASSLAAGVSNEQFF. The chain carries TRBV11-3 and TRBJ2-1; 8 nucleotides match TRBD2. This CDR3 is 15 amino acids long. J was trimmed by 7 bases and V by 1 base; bases with no gene match: 6. Germline loops: CDR1 SGHNT, CDR2 YENEEA.

The chain links TRBV15 to TRBJ1-6, with a possible D match to TRBD1 (6 bases). The length of the CDR3 is 16 residues. V was pared by 0 bases and J by 9 bases, with 15 bases between. Looked up from germline, CDR1 is LNHNV and CDR2 is YYDKDF (reference sequence). In nucleotides, the CDR3 is TGTGCCACCAGCAGAGATCAGGGGATTCGGCGTTCACCCCTCCACTTT. Encoded protein: CATSRDQGIRRSPLHF.

The genes are TRBV6-4 and TRBJ2-5, with 7 nucleotides matching TRBD2. Germline V lookup: CDR1 MRHNA, CDR2 SNTAGT. CDR3 size: 13 residues. V gave up 6 bases and J gave up 5 bases; unmatched junction bases: 6. The DNA of the CDR3 is TGTGCCAGCAGCCGTACTAGCGTCGAGACCCAGTACTTC. It specifies CASSRTSVETQYF.